This T cell receptor (beta chain) was identified in a study of T cell repertoires in cytomegalovirus infection. In the study overall: The study used recently identified HLA-C-restricted and well-studied HLA-B-restricted CMV epitopes. Public TCR beta signatures marked donors with CMV infection and the matching HLA. The study's findings and limits: It was HLA-C-restricted CMV-specific TCR beta clonotypes that dominated the response ex vivo. Cumulative frequency (of public TCR beta family members) identified carriers of CMV plus the relevant HLA.

Trimming left V 5 bases short and J 9 bases short, with 14 bases between. This CDR3 comprises 13 residues. Using its own MiXCR run on the reads, TCRdb lists one record per CDR3 protein. The repertoire holds hundreds of thousands of distinct CDR3 sequences, with roughly 30% as singletons. A note on this clonotype: Its target is not known.

The chain combines TRBV12-3 or TRBV12-4 with TRBJ1-5; maybe TRBD1 (5 bases). This sequence was found in a human donor in good health (CMV status not recorded). Some clones in this sample may be carry-over from other donors' samples. The sample here was cultured CD8+ T cells from PBMCs, taken from culture after CMV antigen stimulation. Written as DNA, the CDR3 is TGTGCCAGCAGTCCGACAGTCTCTGGGCCCCAGCATTTT. Its protein product is CASSPTVSGPQHF.